Presented here are 20 T cell receptor beta chains from one specimen sequenced in a study of shared clonotypes between healthy human individuals. Profiling relied on immunoSEQ multiplex PCR, and the TCRdb table lists in-frame clones only, not all of them. Among over a million clones listed, around 74% were seen once. The sample consisted of memory CD4+ T cells sorted from blood. Subset given: CD45RA-negative fraction. These receptors all stem from a young man in good health.

The table lists this clone with a few counts. This chain uses TRBV30 with TRBJ2-5, with 9 bases that match TRBD2. Germline V lookup: CDR1 GTSNPN, CDR2 SVGIG (reference sequence). The CDR3 consists of 16 residues. Losses at the gene ends were 4 bases for V and 7 bases for J; bases not matched to a gene: 16. Here the CDR3 reads CAWMASGVNLLGTQYF. Here the CDR3 DNA reads TGTGCCTGGATGGCTAGCGGGGTAAATTTACTGGGGACCCAGTACTTC.

Notes on this clone: The same CDR3 also results from other DNA sequences found in this sample. The CDR3 DNA sequence: TGTGCCAGCAGCCCTCGGTTGAACACCGGGGAGCTGTTTTTT. Translated: CASSPRLNTGELFF. The chain employs TRBV27 and TRBJ2-2; no clear D gene. Trimming cost V 6 bases and J 1 base, with 9 bases left between them. Germline CDR1 is MNHEY and CDR2 is SMNVEV (reference sequence). This CDR3 spans 14 amino acids.

Note on this clone: The sample has other DNA sequences that encode this CDR3 too. The chain has TRBV10-3 and TRBJ2-3; D gene ambiguous. Trimming cost V 5 bases and J 6 bases, with 6 bases left between them. The CDR3 has 11 amino acids. The germline CDR1 and CDR2 sequences are ENHRY and SYGVKD. The chain's CDR3 is CAISLGDTQYF. In nucleotides, the CDR3 is TGTGCCATCAGTTTGGGGGATACGCAGTATTTT.

The chain uses TRBV30 and TRBJ2-7, with D hard to call. Germline values: CDR1 GTSNPN, CDR2 SVGIG (reference sequence). The V gene lost 1 base and the J gene lost 3 bases, with 13 bases spanning the gap. This CDR3 contains 14 residues. The CDR3 DNA sequence: TGTGCCTGGAGTGCAACCCTACAGCTCTACGAGCAGTACTTC. This sequence encodes CAWSATLQLYEQYF.

As for this clone: This same CDR3 is encoded by further DNA sequences in the sample. The gene calls are TRBV29-1 and TRBJ2-7; D not resolved. CDR1 and CDR2 from the germline V gene are SQVTM and ANQGSEA. Deletions cut 4 bases from V and 1 base from J, with 5 bases between. This CDR3 has 11 residues. The CDR3 reads CSVVRSYEQYF. The DNA for the CDR3 is TGCAGCGTTGTTCGATCCTACGAGCAGTACTTC.

Worth noting for this clone: The likely explanation is a read error, given a far larger clone one base away. Other DNA sequences from this sample encode an identical CDR3 as well. CDR3 region: CASSLAGQNYGYTF. Here the CDR3 DNA reads TGTGCCAGCAGCTTGGCTGGACAGAACTATGGCTACACCTTC. J is TRBJ1-2 and V is TRBV5-4, with a weak D call TRBD1 (6 bases). This CDR3 has 14 residues. Deletions cut 0 bases from V and 2 bases from J, with 8 bases between. Germline V gene lookup returns CDR1 SGHNT and CDR2 YYREEE (reference sequence).

This chain connects TRBV18 to TRBJ2-3; D possibly matches TRBD1 or TRBD2 (5 bases each). CDR1 is KGHSH and CDR2 is LQKENI in the germline V gene. The V and J ends lost 4 bases and 0 bases respectively, with 14 bases between them. CDR3 length equals 16 residues. The CDR3 bases are TGTGCCAGCTCACGTTCTCGGGGCACTAGCACAGATACGCAGTATTTT. It encodes CASSRSRGTSTDTQYF.

This clone was detected only once. The chain recombines TRBV6-1 with TRBJ1-1, with D possibly being TRBD1 (5 bases). This CDR3 is built from 13 residues. Germline V gives CDR1 MNHNS, CDR2 SASEGT. V gave up 8 bases and J gave up 0 bases, with 10 bases separating them. The CDR3 protein is CASWTTMNTEAFF. The CDR3 DNA is TGTGCCAGCTGGACAACGATGAACACTGAAGCTTTCTTT.

The chain uses TRBV5-4 and TRBJ2-5; 9 bases line up with TRBD2. Germline loops: CDR1 SGHNT, CDR2 YYREEE (reference sequence). The CDR3 covers 15 residues. V trimming: 2 bases; J trimming: 5 bases; junction bases outside the gene matches: 7. CDR3 residues: CASSFRLAGSETQYF. The CDR3 DNA is TGTGCCAGCAGCTTCCGGCTAGCGGGAAGTGAGACCCAGTACTTC.

The V gene is TRBV7-2, the J gene TRBJ2-7, with a possible D match to TRBD1 (7 bases). The CDR3 has 14 amino acids. The V and J ends lost 1 base and 5 bases respectively, with 12 bases between them. The germline V gene has CDR1 SGHTA and CDR2 FQGNSA. CDR3 region: CASSLVRGVHEQYF. The CDR3 DNA is TGTGCCAGCAGCTTAGTCAGGGGGGTCCACGAGCAGTACTTC.

The rearrangement uses TRBV30 and TRBJ1-2; no reliable D call. From germline, CDR1 is GTSNPN and CDR2 SVGIG (reference sequence). V dropped 2 bases and J dropped 4 bases, with 14 bases sitting between them. The CDR3 totals 14 residues. CDR3 DNA sequence: TGTGCCTGGAGTATCGGGGAACGGGGCTATGGCTACACCTTC. Translated: CAWSIGERGYGYTF.

This chain's CDR3 is CASSYKGIPNGYTF. CDR3 nucleotides: TGTGCCAGCAGTTACAAGGGGATTCCAAATGGCTACACCTTC. The V gene is TRBV6-6, the J gene TRBJ1-2, with a weak D call TRBD1 (5 bases). V was cut by 2 bases and J by 6 bases, with 13 bases left in between. The CDR3 spans 14 residues. Germline V lookup: CDR1 MNHNY, CDR2 SVGAGI (reference sequence).

The CDR3 region is CASSQEPSGSSSTDTQYF. DNA for the CDR3: TGCGCCAGCAGCCAAGAACCTAGCGGGAGCTCCAGCACAGATACGCAGTATTTT. The chain couples TRBV4-3 to TRBJ2-3; 10 positions agree with TRBD2. There are 18 residues in the CDR3. The V segment lost 0 bases and the J segment 0 bases; nucleotides outside the gene matches: 6. Looked up from germline, CDR1 is LGHNA and CDR2 is YSLEER.

J is TRBJ2-1 and V is TRBV7-6; 7 nucleotides match TRBD2. Germline trimming cut 4 bases from V and 5 bases from J; bases unmatched to any gene: 8. Per the germline V gene, CDR1 is SGHVS and CDR2 is FNYEAQ. The CDR3 loop spans 15 amino acids. The CDR3 loop is CASSSGSGLNNEQFF. In nucleotides, the CDR3 is TGTGCCAGCAGCTCGGGGTCGGGACTAAACAATGAGCAGTTCTTC. Combining the CDR3 with reference TRBV7-6 and TRBJ2-1 gives the whole variable domain GAGVSQSPRYKVTKRGQDVALRCDPISGHVSLYWYRQALGQGPEFLTYFNYEAQQDKSGLPNDRFSAERPEGSISTLTIQRTEQRDSAMYRCASSSGSGLNNEQFFGPGTRLTVL.

Comments on this clone: This specimen includes other DNA sequences encoding the same CDR3. The chain combines TRBV5-1 with TRBJ1-1; D is ambiguous. V was trimmed by 3 bases and J by 1 base, leaving 7 bases between them. This CDR3 comprises 13 residues. Germline V gene sequence: CDR1 SGHRS, CDR2 YFSETQ. The CDR3 coding sequence is TGCGCCAGCAGCTCCCGGGGGAACACTGAAGCTTTCTTT. Translated, it gives CASSSRGNTEAFF.

The rearrangement links TRBV5-1 to TRBJ1-1, with D possibly TRBD1 on 5 matching bases. The CDR3 has 15 residues. Germline V gene data show CDR1 as SGHRS and CDR2 as YFSETQ. The V end was cut by 0 bases, the J end by 3 bases, with 12 bases between. The DNA for the CDR3 is TGCGCCAGCAGCTTGGGGGGTTTAGGGGACACTGAAGCTTTCTTT. Protein: CASSLGGLGDTEAFF.

This clone came up many times. The J gene is TRBJ2-3, the V gene TRBV7-2; 9 bases line up with TRBD2. Germline CDR1 and CDR2: SGHTA and FQGNSA. Losses at the gene ends were 4 bases for V and 2 bases for J; bases not matched to a gene: 4. The CDR3 extends over 15 amino acids. CDR3 DNA sequence: TGTGCCAGCAGCTACAGCGGGAGGACCACAGATACGCAGTATTTT. Residues: CASSYSGRTTDTQYF.

The rearrangement joins TRBV30 to TRBJ2-5; a weak D match, TRBD2 (5 bases). CDR1 is GTSNPN and CDR2 is SVGIG in the germline V gene (reference sequence). The length of the CDR3 is 13 residues. The V end was cut by 2 bases, the J end by 4 bases, with 11 bases between. As DNA, the CDR3 is TGTGCCTGGAGTCGGGCGGGTTCAGAGACCCAGTACTTC. The encoded protein is CAWSRAGSETQYF.

The chain links TRBV6-1 to TRBJ1-1, with D possibly being TRBD1 (6 bases). V lost 3 bases and J lost 10, with 15 bases in between. The length of the CDR3 is 13 residues. Per germline, CDR1 MNHNS and CDR2 SASEGT. The chain's CDR3 is CASSDTGSTVAFF. CDR3 sequence (DNA): TGTGCCAGCAGTGATACAGGGTCCACGGTAGCTTTCTTT.

V gene TRBV4-1 combines with J gene TRBJ2-5; 8 bases line up with TRBD2. Per the germline V gene, CDR1 is MGHRA and CDR2 is YSYEKL. The CDR3 is 15 residues long. The trim removed 8 bases at V and 9 bases at J, leaving 17 bases unmatched. The CDR3 nucleotides are TGCGCCAGCGCAGCCGGGGGGGCGCAAGAGACGGCCCAGTACTTC. Residues: CASAAGGAQETAQYF.